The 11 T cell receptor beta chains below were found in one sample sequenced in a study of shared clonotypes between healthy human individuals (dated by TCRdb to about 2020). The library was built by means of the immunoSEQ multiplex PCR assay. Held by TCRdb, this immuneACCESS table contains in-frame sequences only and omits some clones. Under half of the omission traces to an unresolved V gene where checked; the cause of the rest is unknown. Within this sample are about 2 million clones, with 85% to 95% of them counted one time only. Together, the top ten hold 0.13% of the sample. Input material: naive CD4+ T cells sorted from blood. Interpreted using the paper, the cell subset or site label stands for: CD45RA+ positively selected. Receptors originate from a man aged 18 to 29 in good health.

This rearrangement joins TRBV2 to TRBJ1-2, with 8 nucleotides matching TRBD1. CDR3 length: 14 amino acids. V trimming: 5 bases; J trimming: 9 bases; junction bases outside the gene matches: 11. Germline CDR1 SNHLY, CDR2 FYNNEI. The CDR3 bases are TGTGCCAGCAGTTCCAACCACTGGACAGGGAGCTACACCTTC. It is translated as CASSSNHWTGSYTF.

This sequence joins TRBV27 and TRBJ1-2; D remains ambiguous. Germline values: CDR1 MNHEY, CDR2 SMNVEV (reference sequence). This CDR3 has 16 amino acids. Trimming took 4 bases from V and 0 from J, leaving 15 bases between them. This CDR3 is CASSSPLRGSNYGYTF. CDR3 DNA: TGTGCCAGCAGTTCCCCTCTACGGGGTTCTAACTATGGCTACACCTTC.

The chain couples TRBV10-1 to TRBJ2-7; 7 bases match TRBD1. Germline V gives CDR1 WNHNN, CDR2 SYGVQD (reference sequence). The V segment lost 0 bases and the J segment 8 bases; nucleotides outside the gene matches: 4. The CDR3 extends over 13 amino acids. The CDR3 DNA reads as TGCGCCAGCAGTGAGTCCGGGACAGTAAAGCAGTACTTC. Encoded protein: CASSESGTVKQYF.

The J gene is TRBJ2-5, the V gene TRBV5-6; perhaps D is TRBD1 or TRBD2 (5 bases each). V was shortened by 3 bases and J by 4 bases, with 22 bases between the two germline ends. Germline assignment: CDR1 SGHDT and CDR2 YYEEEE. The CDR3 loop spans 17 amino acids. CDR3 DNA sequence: TGTGCCAGCAGCTCGGGGCCGGGTATGTTGGTCCGAGAGACCCAGTACTTC. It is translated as CASSSGPGMLVRETQYF.

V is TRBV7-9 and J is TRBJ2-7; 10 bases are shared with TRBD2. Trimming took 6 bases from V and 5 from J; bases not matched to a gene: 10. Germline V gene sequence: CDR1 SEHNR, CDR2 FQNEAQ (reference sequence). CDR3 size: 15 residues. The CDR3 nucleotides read TGTGCCAGCAGGCAACCCCTAGCGGGAGCCAACGAGCAGTACTTC. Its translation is CASRQPLAGANEQYF.

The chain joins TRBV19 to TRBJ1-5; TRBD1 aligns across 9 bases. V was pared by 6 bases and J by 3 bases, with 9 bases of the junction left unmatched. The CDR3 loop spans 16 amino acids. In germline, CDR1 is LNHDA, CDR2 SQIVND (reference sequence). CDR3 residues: CASRYGGTGSNQPQHF. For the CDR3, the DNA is TGTGCCAGTAGATATGGGGGGACAGGGTCCAATCAGCCCCAGCATTTT.

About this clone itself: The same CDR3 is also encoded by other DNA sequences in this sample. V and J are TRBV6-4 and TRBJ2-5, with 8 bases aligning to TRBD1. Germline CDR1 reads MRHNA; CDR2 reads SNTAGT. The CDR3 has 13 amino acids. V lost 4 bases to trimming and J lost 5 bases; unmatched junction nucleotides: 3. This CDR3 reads CASSVNRGETQYF. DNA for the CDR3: TGTGCCAGCAGTGTCAACAGGGGGGAGACCCAGTACTTC.

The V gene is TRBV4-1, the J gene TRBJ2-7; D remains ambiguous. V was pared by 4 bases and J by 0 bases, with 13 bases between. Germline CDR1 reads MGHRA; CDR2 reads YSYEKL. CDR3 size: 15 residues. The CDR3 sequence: CASSLSSQSSYEQYF. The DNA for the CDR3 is TGCGCCAGCAGCCTAAGTAGCCAAAGCTCCTACGAGCAGTACTTC.

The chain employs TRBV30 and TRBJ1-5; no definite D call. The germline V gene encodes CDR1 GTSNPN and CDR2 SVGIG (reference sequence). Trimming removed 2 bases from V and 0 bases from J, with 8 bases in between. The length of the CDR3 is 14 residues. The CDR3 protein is CAWSTANSNQPQHF. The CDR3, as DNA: TGTGCCTGGAGTACGGCCAATAGCAATCAGCCCCAGCATTTT.

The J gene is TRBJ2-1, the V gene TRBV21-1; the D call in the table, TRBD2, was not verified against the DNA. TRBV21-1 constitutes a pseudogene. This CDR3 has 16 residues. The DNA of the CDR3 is TGTGCCTTGTGGACAAGGAGGGGCGTGGTGTGGGACGAGCAGTTCTTC. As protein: CALWTRRGVVWDEQFF.

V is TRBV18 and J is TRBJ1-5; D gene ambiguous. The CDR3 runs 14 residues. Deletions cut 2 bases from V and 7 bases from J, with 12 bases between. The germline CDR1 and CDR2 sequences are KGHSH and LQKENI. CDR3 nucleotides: TGTGCCAGCTCACCATTCGAGGTTGGGCAGCCCCAGCATTTT. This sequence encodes CASSPFEVGQPQHF. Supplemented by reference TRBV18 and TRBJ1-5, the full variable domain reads NAGVMQNPRHLVRRRGQEARLRCSPMKGHSHVYWYRQLPEEGLKFMVYLQKENIIDESGMPKERFSAEFPKEGPSILRIQQVVRGDSAAYFCASSPFEVGQPQHFGDGTRLSIL.